Presented here are 2 T cell receptor beta chains from one specimen sequenced in a study of read filtering for tumor transcriptome and immune sequencing. From approximately 400 ng of RNA, a library with molecular barcoded alpha/delta and beta/gamma adaptors was made. Using its own MiXCR run on the reads, TCRdb lists one record per CDR3 protein. The table has tens of thousands of distinct CDR3 sequences, approximately 18% seen once. Sequencing was done on a sample of a population of CD138-negative cells sorted from bone marrow. The receptors were gathered from a donor at least 40 years old with multiple myeloma.

This clonotype was detected ten times or more. This sequence joins TRBV29-1 and TRBJ2-1, with D uncertain. Trimming removed 6 bases at V and 5 bases at J, with 14 bases between. CDR1 SQVTM and CDR2 ANQGSEA come from the germline V gene. The CDR3 is made up of 13 amino acids. The CDR3 is CSVPGTVNNEQFF. The CDR3 region has the DNA TGCAGCGTGCCAGGAACTGTCAACAATGAGCAGTTCTTC.

This clonotype has ten or more counts. This chain uses TRBV20-1 with TRBJ1-3; tentative D call: TRBD1 (6 bases). CDR1 and CDR2 (germline): DFQATT, SNEGSKA (reference sequence). The CDR3 consists of 13 residues. V lost 3 bases, J lost 6 bases, and 12 bases lay in between. For the CDR3, the DNA is TGCAGTGCTAGCGGGCCAGGGGTAAACACCATATATTTT. Its translation is CSASGPGVNTIYF.